These 14 T cell receptor beta chains originate from one sample sequenced in a study of T cell responses to AZD1222 COVID-19 vaccine. This table comes from immunoSEQ multiplex PCR, and its TCRdb copy is limited to in-frame clones, with some not included. The table records around 130,000 clones, just over 85% of them present only once. The sample here was peripheral blood, taken on day 0 of AZD1222 vaccination. These receptors all stem from an adult in good health.

Here the CDR3 reads CATRGRSNTGELFF. The CDR3 bases are TGTGCCACCAGGGGCAGGTCGAACACCGGGGAGCTGTTTTTT. The rearrangement joins TRBV24-1 to TRBJ2-2; D is uncertain. The CDR3 runs 14 residues. The V gene lost 7 bases and the J gene lost 0 bases, with 8 bases spanning the gap. Looked up from germline, CDR1 is KGHDR and CDR2 is SFDVKD.

CDR3 coding DNA: TGTGCCTGGAGTACCCAAGTGGGGAATGAGCAGTTCTTC. Residues: CAWSTQVGNEQFF. The V and J genes are TRBV30 and TRBJ2-1; D remains unclear. The CDR3 runs 13 residues. Deletions cut 2 bases from V and 7 bases from J, with 12 bases between. CDR1 and CDR2 from the germline V gene are GTSNPN and SVGIG (reference sequence).

CDR3 sequence: CASSLKGAEQYF. The DNA for the CDR3 is TGTGCCAGCAGTTTAAAGGGTGCCGAGCAGTACTTC. This rearrangement joins TRBV28 to TRBJ2-7; D is unresolved. The CDR3 runs 12 residues. Deletions cut 2 bases from V and 6 bases from J, with 8 bases between. CDR1 and CDR2 (germline): MDHEN, SYDVKM.

The rearrangement links TRBV3-1 (or the pseudogene TRBV3-2) to TRBJ1-2; no reliable D call. The CDR3 has 14 amino acids. V was clipped by 0 bases and J by 8 bases, with 13 bases between them. Germline V lookup: CDR1 LGHDT, CDR2 YNNKEL (reference sequence). The DNA of the CDR3 is TGTGCCAGCAGCCAAGACTCAAACGCCTGGGGCTACACCTTC. Its translation is CASSQDSNAWGYTF.

CDR3 nucleotide sequence: TGTGCCAGCAGCCAAGACGTCTTACAGCCCCAGCATTTT. Its protein product is CASSQDVLQPQHF. The chain couples TRBV3-1 (or the pseudogene TRBV3-2) to TRBJ1-5; D is ambiguous. This CDR3 has 13 residues. V was clipped by 0 bases and J by 7 bases, with 7 bases between them. In germline, CDR1 is LGHDT, CDR2 YNNKEL (reference sequence).

V usage is TRBV4-1 and J usage is TRBJ1-2; D uncertain. Trimming stripped 1 base from V and 6 bases from J, with 12 bases between. Germline CDR1 is MGHRA and CDR2 is YSYEKL. The CDR3 is made up of 14 amino acids. CDR3 residues: CASSQGRVFNGYTF. CDR3 nucleotide sequence: TGCGCCAGCAGCCAAGGCCGCGTTTTCAATGGCTACACCTTC.

The chain joins TRBV4-3 to TRBJ1-2; D remains unclear. The CDR3 consists of 15 residues. Per the germline V gene, CDR1 is LGHNA and CDR2 is YSLEER. V lost 3 bases and J 4 bases, leaving 15 bases between the germline ends. The chain's CDR3 is CASSQDGGRSYGYTF. CDR3 sequence (DNA): TGCGCCAGCAGCCAGGATGGTGGGAGAAGCTATGGCTACACCTTC.

J is TRBJ1-5 and V is TRBV6-6, with D uncertain. Per the germline V gene, CDR1 is MNHNY and CDR2 is SVGAGI (reference sequence). V was clipped by 6 bases and J by 0 bases, with 15 bases between them. This CDR3 has 16 residues. CDR3 amino acids: CASRLTDSGSNQPQHF. CDR3 bases: TGTGCCAGCAGACTCACGGACTCTGGTAGCAATCAGCCCCAGCATTTT.

The V call is TRBV7-9, the J call TRBJ2-5; 11 bases map to TRBD1. This CDR3 has 15 amino acids. V gave up 2 bases and J gave up 10 bases; unmatched junction bases: 9. Germline V lookup: CDR1 SEHNR, CDR2 FQNEAQ (reference sequence). The CDR3 DNA reads TGTGCCAGCAGCTTAAATCTTCCGGACAGGGGGCACCAGTACTTC. Residues: CASSLNLPDRGHQYF.

The chain recombines TRBV28 with TRBJ2-1; 7 bases are shared with TRBD2. V lost 2 bases and J lost 8; bases outside the gene matches: 9. This CDR3 spans 15 amino acids. Germline V gene sequence: CDR1 MDHEN, CDR2 SYDVKM. CDR3 sequence (DNA): TGTGCCAGCAGTTTAGGAGGGAGGGCAGGAGATGAGCAGTTCTTC. Residues: CASSLGGRAGDEQFF. Full variable domain (remainder filled in from reference TRBV28 and TRBJ2-1): DVKVTQSSRYLVKRTGEKVFLECVQDMDHENMFWYRQDPGLGLRLIYFSYDVKMKEKGDIPEGYSVSREKKERFSLILESASTNQTSMYLCASSLGGRAGDEQFFGPGTRLTVL.

The rearrangement uses TRBV7-9 and TRBJ1-1; possibly TRBD1 for D (5 bases). Trimming removed 5 bases from V and 4 bases from J, with 17 bases in between. The length of the CDR3 is 15 residues. Germline V gives CDR1 SEHNR, CDR2 FQNEAQ (reference sequence). In nucleotides, the CDR3 is TGTGCCAGCAGCAACCTCCGGTACGGGGGCACTGAAGCTTTCTTT. This sequence encodes CASSNLRYGGTEAFF.

This chain links TRBV7-2 with TRBJ2-3; maybe TRBD2 (6 bases). This CDR3 has 14 amino acids. Trimming took 1 base from V and 3 from J, leaving 8 bases between them. Per germline, CDR1 SGHTA and CDR2 FQGNSA. The CDR3 here is CASSLERGTDTQYF. As DNA, the CDR3 is TGTGCCAGCAGCTTAGAACGGGGGACAGATACGCAGTATTTT.

This rearrangement joins TRBV6-2 or TRBV6-3 to TRBJ1-1, with D hard to call. From germline, CDR1 is MNHEY and CDR2 SVGEGT. This CDR3 region has 17 residues. The V gene lost 0 bases and the J gene lost 0 bases, with 14 bases spanning the gap. CDR3 bases: TGTGCCAGCAGTTACTCGAGCTTGCCGACGGTGAACACTGAAGCTTTCTTT. Residues: CASSYSSLPTVNTEAFF.

V usage is TRBV5-5 and J usage is TRBJ2-5; TRBD2 matches at 11 bases. The junction had 5 bases not matched to a gene; V was cut back by 5 bases and J by 2 bases. Looked up from germline, CDR1 is SGHKS and CDR2 is YYEKEE (reference sequence). CDR3 length: 15 amino acids. The CDR3 region has the DNA TGTGCCAGCAGTCCCAGACTAGCGGGGCAAGAGACCCAGTACTTC. It is translated as CASSPRLAGQETQYF.